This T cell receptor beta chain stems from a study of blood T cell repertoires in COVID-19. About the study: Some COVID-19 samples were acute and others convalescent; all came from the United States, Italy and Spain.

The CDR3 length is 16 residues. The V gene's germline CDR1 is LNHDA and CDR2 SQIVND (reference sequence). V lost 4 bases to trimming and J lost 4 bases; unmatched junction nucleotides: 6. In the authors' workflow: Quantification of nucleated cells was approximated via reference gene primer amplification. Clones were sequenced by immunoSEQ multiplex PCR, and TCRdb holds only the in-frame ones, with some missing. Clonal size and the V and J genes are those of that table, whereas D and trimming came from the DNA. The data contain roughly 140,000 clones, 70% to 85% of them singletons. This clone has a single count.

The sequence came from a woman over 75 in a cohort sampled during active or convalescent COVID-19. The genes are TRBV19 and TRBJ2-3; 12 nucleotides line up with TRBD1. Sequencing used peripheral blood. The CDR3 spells CASSTPGQGAADTQYF. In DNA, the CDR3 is TGTGCCAGTAGTACACCGGGACAGGGGGCTGCAGATACGCAGTATTTT.